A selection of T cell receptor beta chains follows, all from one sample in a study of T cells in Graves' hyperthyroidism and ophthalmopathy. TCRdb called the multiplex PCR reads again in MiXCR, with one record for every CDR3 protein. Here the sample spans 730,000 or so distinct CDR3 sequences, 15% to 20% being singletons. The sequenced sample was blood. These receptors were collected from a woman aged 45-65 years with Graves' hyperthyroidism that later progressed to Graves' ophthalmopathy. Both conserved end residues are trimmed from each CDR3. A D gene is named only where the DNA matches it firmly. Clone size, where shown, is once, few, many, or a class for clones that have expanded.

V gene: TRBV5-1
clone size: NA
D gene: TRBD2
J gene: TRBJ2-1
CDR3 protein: ASSLGLAGGLSYNEQF

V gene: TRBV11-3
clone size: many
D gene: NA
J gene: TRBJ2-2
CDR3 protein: ASSSYRGGTGELF

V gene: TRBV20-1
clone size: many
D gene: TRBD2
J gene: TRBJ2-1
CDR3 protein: SAPGLAGGGTYNEQF

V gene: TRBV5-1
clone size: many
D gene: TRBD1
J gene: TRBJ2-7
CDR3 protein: ASTFLGQGSYEQY

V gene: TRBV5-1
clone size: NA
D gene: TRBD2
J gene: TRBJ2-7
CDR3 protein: ASSTGTSLHEQY

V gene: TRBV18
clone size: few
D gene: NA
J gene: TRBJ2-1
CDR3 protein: ASSPTNGTPLDEQF

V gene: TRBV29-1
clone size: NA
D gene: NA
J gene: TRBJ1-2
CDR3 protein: SVERLYGYT

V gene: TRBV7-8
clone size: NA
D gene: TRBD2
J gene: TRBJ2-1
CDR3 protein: ASSLGNLAGASDEQF

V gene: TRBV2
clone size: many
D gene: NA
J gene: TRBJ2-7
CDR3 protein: ASSESPAGAYEQY

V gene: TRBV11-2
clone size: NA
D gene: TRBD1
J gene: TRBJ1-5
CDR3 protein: ASSRTGVLGNQPQH

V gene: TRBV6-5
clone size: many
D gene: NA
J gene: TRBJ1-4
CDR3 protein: ASSYTNSGVEEKLF

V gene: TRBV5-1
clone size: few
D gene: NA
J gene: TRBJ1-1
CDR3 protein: ASSPGPAGGNTEAF

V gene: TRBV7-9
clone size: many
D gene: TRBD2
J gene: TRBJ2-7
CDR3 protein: ASSLASGASYEQY

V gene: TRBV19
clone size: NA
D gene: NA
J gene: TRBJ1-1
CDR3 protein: ASKKRAETEAF

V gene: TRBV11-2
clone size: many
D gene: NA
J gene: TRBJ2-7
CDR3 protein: ASTPLRSTYEQY

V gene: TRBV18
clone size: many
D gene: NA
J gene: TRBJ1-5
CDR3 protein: ASSPGSPQQDQPQH

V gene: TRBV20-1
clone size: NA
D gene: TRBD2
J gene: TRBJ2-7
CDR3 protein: SARDYPGGTYEQY

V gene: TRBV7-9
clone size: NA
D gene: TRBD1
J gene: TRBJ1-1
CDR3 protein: ASRPGTGGLRGTEAF

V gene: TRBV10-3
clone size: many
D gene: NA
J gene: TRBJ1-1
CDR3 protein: AISGVGADTEAF

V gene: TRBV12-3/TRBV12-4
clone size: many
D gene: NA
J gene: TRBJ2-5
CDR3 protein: ASSLGGGSETQY

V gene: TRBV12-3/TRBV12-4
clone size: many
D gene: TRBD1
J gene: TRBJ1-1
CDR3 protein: ASSLAVRQGDFEAF

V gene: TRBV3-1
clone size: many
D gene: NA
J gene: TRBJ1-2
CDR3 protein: ASSLLQGYGYT

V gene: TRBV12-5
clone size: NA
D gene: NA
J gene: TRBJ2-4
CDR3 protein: ASGLNQGGIAKNIQY

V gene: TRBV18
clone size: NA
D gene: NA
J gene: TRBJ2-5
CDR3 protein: ASSSGWQKQETQY

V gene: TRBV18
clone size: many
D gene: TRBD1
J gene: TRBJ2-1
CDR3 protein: ASSGTGFSGGEQF

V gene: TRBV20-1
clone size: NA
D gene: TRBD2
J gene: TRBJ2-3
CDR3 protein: SAPPGTSGTDTQY

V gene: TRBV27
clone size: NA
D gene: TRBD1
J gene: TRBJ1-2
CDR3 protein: ASSPQGATNYGYT

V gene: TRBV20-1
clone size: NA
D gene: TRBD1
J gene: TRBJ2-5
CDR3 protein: SVRTGQETQY

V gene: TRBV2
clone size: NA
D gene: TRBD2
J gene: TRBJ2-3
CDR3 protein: ASSESLRLAGDTQY

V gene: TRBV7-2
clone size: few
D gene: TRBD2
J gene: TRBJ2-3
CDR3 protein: ASSLDGGKTDTQY

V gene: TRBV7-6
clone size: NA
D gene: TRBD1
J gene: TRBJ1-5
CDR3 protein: ASSLASTGGIQPQH

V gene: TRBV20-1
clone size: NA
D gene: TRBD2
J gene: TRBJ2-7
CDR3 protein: SARDPTPGGGEQY

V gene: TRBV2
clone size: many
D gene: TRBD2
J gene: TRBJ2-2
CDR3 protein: ASVRLAGTGELF

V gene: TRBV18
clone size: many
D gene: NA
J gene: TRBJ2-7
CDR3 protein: ASSPESVGTYEQY

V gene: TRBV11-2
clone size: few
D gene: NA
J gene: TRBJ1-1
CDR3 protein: ASSQEHGRVNTEAF

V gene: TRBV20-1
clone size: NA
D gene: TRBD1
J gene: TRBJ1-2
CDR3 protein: SAPGPGTGYGYT

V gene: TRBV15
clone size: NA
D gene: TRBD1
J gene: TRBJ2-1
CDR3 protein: ATSREDRGSYNEQF

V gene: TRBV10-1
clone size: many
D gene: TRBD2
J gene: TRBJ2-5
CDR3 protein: ASSELRGGQETQY

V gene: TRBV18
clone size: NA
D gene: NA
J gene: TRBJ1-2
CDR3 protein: ASSPSGWGDGDGYT

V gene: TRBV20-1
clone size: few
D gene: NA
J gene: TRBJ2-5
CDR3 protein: SAGAETQY

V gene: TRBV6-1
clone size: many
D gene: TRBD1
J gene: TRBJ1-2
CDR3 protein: ASSSQGLHGYT

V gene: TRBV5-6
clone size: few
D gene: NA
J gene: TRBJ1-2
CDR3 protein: ASSLIGRNYGYT

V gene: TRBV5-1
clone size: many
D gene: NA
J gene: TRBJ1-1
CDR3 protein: ASSLEGGGAEAF

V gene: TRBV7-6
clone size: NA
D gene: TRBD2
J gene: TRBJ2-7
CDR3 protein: ASSLVAGQDYGEQY

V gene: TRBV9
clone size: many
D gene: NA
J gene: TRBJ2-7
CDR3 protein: ASSRAGGGYEQY

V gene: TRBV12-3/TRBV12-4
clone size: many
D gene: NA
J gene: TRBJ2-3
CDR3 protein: ASSLGNGGGLNTQY

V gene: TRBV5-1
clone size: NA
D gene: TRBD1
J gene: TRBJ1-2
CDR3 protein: ASSLGLPGQRTNYGYT

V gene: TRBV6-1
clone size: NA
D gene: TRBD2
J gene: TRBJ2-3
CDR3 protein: ASSRLAGGFTDTQY

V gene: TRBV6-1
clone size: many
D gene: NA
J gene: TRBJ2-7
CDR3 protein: ASSEFGAGTSYEQY

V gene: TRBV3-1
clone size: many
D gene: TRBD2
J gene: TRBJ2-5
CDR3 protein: ASSQVLAGLETQY

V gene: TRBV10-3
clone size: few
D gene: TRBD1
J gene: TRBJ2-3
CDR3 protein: ATSGDRGLDTQY

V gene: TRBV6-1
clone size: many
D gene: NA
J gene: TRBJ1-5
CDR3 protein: ASGNANQPQH

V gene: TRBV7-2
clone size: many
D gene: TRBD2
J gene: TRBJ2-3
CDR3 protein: ASSSPSGGAPDADTQY

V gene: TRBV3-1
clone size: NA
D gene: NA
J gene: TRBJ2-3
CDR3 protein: ASSQESSLGFIADTQY

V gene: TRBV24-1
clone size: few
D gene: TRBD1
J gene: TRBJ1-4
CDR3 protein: ATSEPTGGGEKLF